The subject of this entry is one T cell receptor beta chain. The table lists this clonotype with a few counts. The clone's antigen remains unknown. At one end, the junction sequence differs from germline, possibly due to a read error. Systemically healthy Caucasian individuals from Russia, around 38 in total and aged roughly 6 to 100 years, were included as donors. Ten milliliters of peripheral blood were drawn from each donor into EDTA-treated Vacutainer tubes. Ficoll-Paque density-gradient centrifugation was used to isolate PBMCs, with at least 6 million per sample. Total RNA, at least 6 micrograms per sample, was extracted from PBMCs with Trizol reagent. For every donor, an aliquot of PBMCs went through flow cytometry to measure the percentages of naive CD45RAhigh/CD27high T cells. These data originate in a study of blood T cells in healthy people across ages (dated by TCRdb to the mid-2010s). Turning to the overall study: In model experiments, template switching captured roughly one uniquely barcoded TCR beta cDNA molecule for every two T cells. The study measured age-related changes in TCR beta repertoire diversity using deep sequencing normalized with unique cDNA molecular identifiers. Four age groups were formed from the donors: young (average roughly 15 years), middle-aged (approximately 42), aged (62) and long-lived (roughly 88). To avoid experimental bias, donors of different ages were randomly spread across the sequencing lanes. The study analyzed two additional independent replicas of 1 million unique cDNA reads from the same blood draw for two donors, one aged 18 to 30 and one aged 80 or older. The research as a whole found: As age increased, observed TCR beta diversity per million T cells dropped in a roughly linear way, and a significant reduction was already evident by age roughly 36. Compared with the aged group, more naive CD4+ T cells, fewer expanded clones and increased TCR diversity were shown by the long-lived group, suggesting age selection. Estimates of total diversity from one million sequenced T cells were regarded as lower bounds and underestimates. There was a strong correlation between observed TCR beta diversity and the percentage of naive T cells measured by flow cytometry. Because donor CMV infection status was unknown, age-related changes in expanded clonotypes were potentially confounded. Conclusive comparison of naive and antigen-experienced compartments was prevented by the profiling of bulk unsorted PBMCs.

Library construction relied on 5' RACE. Sequencer: Illumina HiSeq 2500. A second PCR of roughly 6 to 12 cycles was run with a J-beta primer mix and a sample-barcoded 5' primer. Each TCR beta cDNA molecule received a unique molecular identifier from a template-switch 5' adaptor carrying 12 random nucleotides. Each sample yielded at least 3 million CDR3-containing paired-end reads. First-strand cDNA synthesis was performed from all RNA using the Mint cDNA synthesis kit, with priming by a TRBC-specific oligonucleotide. After uracil-DNA glycosylase treatment, a first 18-cycle PCR used universal primers M1SS and BC2_uni_R on all cDNA. The study's own analysis went as follows. Normalization of each sample was performed by random selection of 1 million high-quality reads, each carrying a distinct molecular identifier. Instead of being binned into consensus sequences, reads with shared molecular identifiers were discarded. MiTCR, with a Q25 quality threshold and the strictest error-elimination algorithm, was used for CDR3 identification, clonotype clustering and error correction. A nonparametric unseen species model with Euler transformation was used to estimate lower-bound total TCR beta diversity. TCRdb passed the public sequencing reads through fastp at Q25 and MiXCR, retaining productive beta sequences. For every CDR3 protein sequence, its rows merge into one entry that carries the most common genes and DNA. The V and J calls come from TCRdb's annotation, not from the publication. The sample includes roughly 730,000 distinct CDR3 sequences, with roughly three fifths observed a single time. The top ten constitute around a quarter of the sample.

Inclusive of the bounding cysteine and phenylalanine, the CDR3 is 15 residues long. CDR3 DNA only is kept here, 45 bases in frame from base 1. Sequences SGHTA (CDR1) and FQGNSA (CDR2) are obtained from the germline V gene. What was sequenced was blood. This receptor chain uses TRBV7-2 and TRBJ2-3; the D gene is perhaps TRBD2, on 6 matching bases. This receptor was identified in a middle-aged man in good health. The nucleotide sequence is TGTGCCAGCAGATTAGGGCGGGAAAGTTTCCATACGCAGTATTTT. Its coded protein is CASRLGRESFHTQYF.